These 32 T cell receptor beta chains came from one sample sequenced in a study of spatial heterogeneity in lung cancer. Study conclusions and caveats: Tumor mutation count correlated with how many alpha and beta TCRs expanded intratumorally.

Documented time point: sample taken at primary tumor resection. Which antigens these TCRs recognize remains unknown. TCRdb called the 5' RACE reads again in MiXCR, with one record for every CDR3 protein. Of about 5,900 distinct CDR3 sequences in the sample, approximately 15% were seen once. Sequencing was performed on lung tumor tissue, taken at surgery. The receptors were sampled from a male donor with early-stage non-small cell lung cancer.

With respect to this clonotype: This beta chain came through as a stray read in a library set up for alpha chains, and its size says little. This chain uses TRBV5-1 with TRBJ2-4; the D is unclear. Trimming left V 8 bases short and J 16 bases short, with 13 bases between. The V gene's germline CDR1 is SGHRS and CDR2 YFSETQ. The CDR3 consists of 9 residues. CDR3 region: CASPNTDYF. In DNA, the CDR3 is TGCGCCAGTCCCAACACGGACTACTTC.

Sample share makes this clonotype medium-sized. This beta chain is an unintended read in a library built for alpha chains; its size means little. V usage is TRBV29-1 and J usage is TRBJ2-5, with D possibly being TRBD1 (7 bases). Germline-derived CDR1 and CDR2 are SQVTM and ANQGSEA. CDR3 length equals 11 residues. Trimming stripped 7 bases from V and 6 bases from J, with 12 bases between. CDR3 DNA: TGCAGCGGCAGGGGGGAGAAGACCCAGTACTTC. Amino acids: CSGRGEKTQYF.

As for this clonotype: The library was built for alpha chains, so this beta chain is an off-target read and its size means little. CDR3: CAISGTGTSVSYEQYF. CDR3 DNA sequence: TGTGCCATCAGTGGAACCGGGACTAGCGTTTCCTACGAGCAGTACTTC. The chain links TRBV10-3 to TRBJ2-7, with 10 bases fitting TRBD2. Germline V gene sequence: CDR1 ENHRY, CDR2 SYGVKD. Losses at the gene ends were 4 bases for V and 1 base for J; bases not matched to a gene: 7. This CDR3 spans 16 amino acids.

This clonotype is labeled as medium-sized (0.01 to 0.1%). The size of this beta chain means little, since it is a stray read in a library made for alpha chains. The chain recombines TRBV5-5 with TRBJ2-1; 8 bases map to TRBD1. The CDR3 is 15 residues long. Germline V gene data show CDR1 as SGHKS and CDR2 as YYEKEE (reference sequence). V lost 2 bases, J lost 5 bases, and 6 bases stayed unmatched. CDR3 in DNA: TGTGCCAGCAGCTTTCCAGGGGGCGCGGACAATGAGCAGTTCTTC. Translation gives CASSFPGGADNEQFF.

To note about this clonotype: Sequence at one end of the junction differs from germline and may be a read error. This beta chain came through as a stray read in a library set up for alpha chains, and its size says little. J is TRBJ2-5 and V is TRBV27; D unresolved. Germline V gene lookup returns CDR1 MNHEY and CDR2 SMNVEV (reference sequence). This CDR3 has 12 residues. This CDR3 is CASGLPQETQYF. In nucleotides, the CDR3 is TGTGCCAGCGGTTTACCCCAAGAGACCCAGTACTTC.

The table lists this clonotype with many counts. The library was designed around alpha chains, so this beta chain is a stray read whose abundance carries little weight. The CDR3 nucleotides read TGCGCCAGCAGCTTGGAATTGACCAGCGGGGGGCTTTACGAGCAGTACTTC. It yields the protein CASSLELTSGGLYEQYF. This chain uses TRBV5-1 with TRBJ2-7; 9 bases agree with TRBD2. After removal of 0 bases from V and 4 bases from J, the junction contained 11 bases not matched to a gene. Germline CDR1 SGHRS, CDR2 YFSETQ. This CDR3 is built from 17 residues. Supplemented by reference TRBV5-1 and TRBJ2-7, the full variable domain reads KAGVTQTPRYLIKTRGQQVTLSCSPISGHRSVSWYQQTPGQGLQFLFEYFSETQRNKGNFPGRFSGRQFSNSRSEMNVSTLELGDSALYLCASSLELTSGGLYEQYFGPGTRLTVT.

This clonotype is labeled medium-sized. This beta chain is a stray sequence in a library constructed for alpha chains; its clone size is not meaningful. CDR3 nucleotide sequence: TGCGCCAGCAGCTTGTTGGGCCCTGTGACGACAGATACGCAGTATTTT. It specifies CASSLLGPVTTDTQYF. The V gene is TRBV5-1, the J gene TRBJ2-3; D is ambiguous. The CDR3 spans 16 residues. V was trimmed by 1 base and J by 3 bases, leaving 15 bases between them. The germline V gene has CDR1 SGHRS and CDR2 YFSETQ.

This clonotype is deemed medium-sized (0.01 to 0.1%). For a library built for alpha chains, this beta chain is a stray read; little rests on its size. The rearrangement uses TRBV12-3 or TRBV12-4 and TRBJ2-1, with D tentatively TRBD1 (6 bases). The V gene lost 0 bases and the J gene lost 7 bases, with 10 bases spanning the gap. This CDR3 contains 14 residues. CDR3 loop: CASSLAGTLNEQFF. The CDR3 DNA sequence: TGTGCCAGCAGTTTAGCAGGGACACTGAATGAGCAGTTCTTC.

About this clonotype: The size of this beta chain means little, since it is a stray read in a library made for alpha chains. The V and J genes are TRBV5-1 and TRBJ2-5; 7 bases align to TRBD2. Losses at the gene ends were 0 bases for V and 5 bases for J; bases not matched to a gene: 7. CDR3 size: 15 residues. CDR1 SGHRS and CDR2 YFSETQ come from the germline V gene. The CDR3 region has the DNA TGCGCCAGCAGCTTGGGGGTCACTAGCGCGGAGACCCAGTACTTC. As protein: CASSLGVTSAETQYF.

This clonotype came up a few times. Found in a library prepared for alpha chains, this beta chain is an off-target read, and its abundance has little meaning. V and J are TRBV6-5 and TRBJ1-3; no reliable D call. With 2 bases removed from V and 0 bases from J, the gap between germline ends came to 8 bases. Germline V gives CDR1 MNHEY, CDR2 SVGAGI. The CDR3 runs to 15 residues. The CDR3 spells CASSYLTTSGNTIYF. The CDR3 DNA reads TGTGCCAGCAGTTACCTTACAACCTCTGGAAACACCATATATTTT.

Relative to its sample, this clonotype is medium-sized. A library prepared for alpha chains yielded this beta chain as an off-target read; its size is of little meaning. The gene calls are TRBV6-4 and TRBJ2-3; TRBD1 agrees at 9 bases. The V gene's germline CDR1 is MRHNA and CDR2 SNTAGT. The CDR3 consists of 13 residues. The ends lost 6 bases at V and 9 bases at J; junction bases unmatched: 7. In DNA form, the CDR3 reads TGTGCCAGCAGACCGGGACAGGGAGGAACGCAGTATTTT. Residues: CASRPGQGGTQYF.

With regard to this clonotype: For a library built for alpha chains, this beta chain is a stray read; little rests on its size. This rearrangement joins TRBV4-3 to TRBJ2-2, with TRBD2 matching 7 bases. Germline values: CDR1 LGHNA, CDR2 YSLEER. V was clipped by 4 bases and J by 4 bases; unmatched bases: 12. The CDR3 runs to 17 residues. Written as DNA, the CDR3 is TGCGCCAGCAGCCGAGATCGCGGGGGATTGGGCACCGGGGAGCTGTTTTTT. Encoded protein: CASSRDRGGLGTGELFF.

Within the sample, this clonotype is medium-sized. A library made for alpha chains picked up this beta chain off target, so its size means little. The rearrangement uses TRBV7-9 and TRBJ1-2; 7 nucleotides agree with TRBD1. Germline loops: CDR1 SEHNR, CDR2 FQNEAQ (reference sequence). The V and J ends lost 5 bases and 4 bases, in that order; junction bases with no gene match: 10. The length of the CDR3 is 15 residues. The CDR3 spells CASSEAGQELYGYTF. CDR3 nucleotide sequence: TGTGCCAGCAGCGAAGCCGGACAGGAGCTCTATGGCTACACCTTC.

This clonotype ranks as medium-sized. Found in a library prepared for alpha chains, this beta chain is an off-target read, and its abundance has little meaning. This chain joins TRBV20-1 and TRBJ2-3, with 9 positions matching TRBD2. There are 14 residues in the CDR3. Per the germline V gene, CDR1 is DFQATT and CDR2 is SNEGSKA (reference sequence). V dropped 5 bases and J dropped 3; count of bases not matched to a gene: 6. The CDR3 region is CSAPSGMGTDTQYF. The CDR3 nucleotides are TGCAGTGCTCCTAGCGGGATGGGTACAGATACGCAGTATTTT.

Within the sample, this clonotype is medium-sized. In a library made to pick up alpha chains, this beta chain is a stray read with a size that means little. V is TRBV20-1 and J is TRBJ2-2, with 8 bases identical to TRBD1. The length of the CDR3 is 15 residues. The ends lost 2 bases at V and 5 bases at J; junction bases unmatched: 7. Germline assignment: CDR1 DFQATT and CDR2 SNEGSKA (reference sequence). The CDR3 DNA is TGCAGTGCTAGATTTCAGGGGGCAGGGACCGGGGAGCTGTTTTTT. As protein: CSARFQGAGTGELFF.

In its sample, this clonotype is medium-sized (0.01 to 0.1%). Being off target in a library aimed at alpha chains, this beta chain has a size of little meaning. This chain connects TRBV6-5 to TRBJ1-2; 8 bases agree with TRBD1. Per germline, CDR1 MNHEY and CDR2 SVGAGI. The CDR3 extends over 14 amino acids. V lost 4 bases, J lost 6 bases, and 7 bases stayed unmatched. This CDR3 reads CASSSHGTGDGYTF. DNA for the CDR3: TGTGCCAGCAGTTCCCACGGGACAGGCGATGGCTACACCTTC.

This clonotype was found a few times. This beta chain is a stray sequence in a library constructed for alpha chains; its clone size is not meaningful. The chain uses TRBV25-1 and TRBJ1-2; D is ambiguous. Germline-derived CDR1 and CDR2 are MGHDK and SYGVNS. Trimming left V 4 bases short and J 0 bases short, with 12 bases between. This CDR3 spans 15 amino acids. The CDR3 loop reads CASSVGPGSNYGYTF. The DNA for the CDR3 is TGTGCCAGCAGTGTTGGGCCCGGGTCTAACTATGGCTACACCTTC.

This clonotype qualifies as medium-sized. Being off target in a library aimed at alpha chains, this beta chain has a size of little meaning. This sequence joins TRBV9 and TRBJ2-1; D possibly uses TRBD1 or TRBD2 (5 bases each). Trimming left V 0 bases short and J 6 bases short, with 13 bases between. The CDR3 runs to 15 residues. The V gene's germline CDR1 is SGDLS and CDR2 YYNGEE. CDR3 DNA: TGTGCCAGCAGCGTAGTCCCTAGTGGGGGCAATGAGCAGTTCTTC. It specifies CASSVVPSGGNEQFF.

This clonotype is medium-sized within its sample. This beta chain is off target for a library built for alpha chains, so its abundance means little. The V gene is TRBV9, the J gene TRBJ2-3, with 16 bases lining up with TRBD2. This CDR3 has 19 amino acids. J gave up 1 base and V 6 bases, and 11 bases lay outside the gene matches. Per germline, CDR1 SGDLS and CDR2 YYNGEE. The CDR3 loop reads CASIPRGTSGRVGTDTQYF. The CDR3, as DNA: TGTGCCAGCATCCCAAGAGGGACTAGCGGGAGGGTGGGCACAGATACGCAGTATTTT.

By sample share, this clonotype is medium-sized. This beta chain came through as a stray read in a library set up for alpha chains, and its size says little. This chain connects TRBV2 to TRBJ1-2; 8 bases are a match to TRBD1. V shed 8 bases and J 2 bases; nucleotides not matched to a gene: 10. Germline-derived CDR1 and CDR2 are SNHLY and FYNNEI. The CDR3 runs 15 residues. The DNA for the CDR3 is TGTGCCAGCCGAAAAGGACAGGGTTCAAACTATGGCTACACCTTC. Its protein is CASRKGQGSNYGYTF.

This clonotype is termed medium-sized. This beta chain was picked up by a library intended for alpha chains and is off target, so its count carries little meaning. The V and J genes are TRBV14 and TRBJ1-6; D is uncertain. The V end lost 0 bases, the J end lost 13 bases, and 10 bases lay between the germline ends. The CDR3 extends over 13 amino acids. Germline V gene lookup returns CDR1 SGHDN and CDR2 FVKESK. The CDR3 sequence is CASSQDIVQPLHF. CDR3 sequence (DNA): TGTGCCAGCAGCCAAGATATCGTTCAGCCCCTCCACTTT.

Relative to its sample, this clonotype is medium-sized. Found in a library prepared for alpha chains, this beta chain is an off-target read, and its abundance has little meaning. The V and J genes are TRBV6-1 and TRBJ1-1, with a possible D match to TRBD1 (5 bases). The CDR3 sequence is 13 residues long. Trimming took 4 bases from V and 5 from J, leaving 11 bases between them. In germline, CDR1 is MNHNS, CDR2 SASEGT. The DNA of the CDR3 is TGTGCCAGCAGTGGAGCAGGGAGGACTGAAGCTTTCTTT. Its protein product is CASSGAGRTEAFF.

This clonotype counts as medium-sized (0.01 to 0.1%). With the library built for alpha chains, this beta chain is off target and its frequency is not meaningful. J is TRBJ2-5 and V is TRBV27; 9 bases map to TRBD1. This CDR3 region has 18 residues. Per the germline V gene, CDR1 is MNHEY and CDR2 is SMNVEV (reference sequence). V lost 6 bases to trimming and J lost 7 bases; unmatched junction nucleotides: 21. This chain's CDR3 is CASREGTGQGLLGGTQYF. The DNA of the CDR3 is TGTGCCAGCAGAGAAGGGACCGGACAGGGGCTTTTGGGTGGGACCCAGTACTTC.

As for this clonotype: In a library made to pick up alpha chains, this beta chain is a stray read with a size that means little. The chain recombines TRBV5-1 with TRBJ2-1; 9 positions match TRBD2. The ends lost 4 bases at V and 5 bases at J; junction bases unmatched: 7. Per germline, CDR1 SGHRS and CDR2 YFSETQ. This CDR3 has 15 amino acids. The CDR3 sequence is CASSLEGLAHNEQFF. CDR3 coding DNA: TGCGCCAGCAGCCTGGAGGGACTAGCTCACAATGAGCAGTTCTTC.

This clonotype qualifies as medium-sized (0.01 to 0.1%). This beta chain is a stray read from a library made for alpha chains; its abundance is not meaningful. The chain links TRBV5-1 to TRBJ2-2; D unresolved. Germline CDR1 and CDR2: SGHRS and YFSETQ. The CDR3 spans 15 residues. V lost 0 bases, J lost 1 base, and 7 bases lay in between. The CDR3 DNA is TGCGCCAGCAGCTTGGCCACCCTGAACACCGGGGAGCTGTTTTTT. It encodes CASSLATLNTGELFF.

This clonotype was observed a handful of times. This beta chain came through as a stray read in a library set up for alpha chains, and its size says little. The gene calls are TRBV9 and TRBJ2-2, with D perhaps TRBD1 (6 bases). Germline V gene lookup returns CDR1 SGDLS and CDR2 YYNGEE. V was shortened by 3 bases and J by 13 bases, with 22 bases between the two germline ends. The CDR3 runs to 15 residues. The CDR3 here is CASSASGDNTRGLFF. Written as DNA, the CDR3 is TGTGCCAGCAGCGCGTCCGGGGACAACACCAGGGGGCTGTTTTTT. The full variable domain, in which reference TRBV9 and TRBJ2-2 provide the parts outside the CDR3, is DSGVTQTPKHLITATGQRVTLRCSPRSGDLSVYWYQQSLDQGLQFLIQYYNGEERAKGNILERFSAQQFPDLHSELNLSSLELGDSALYFCASSASGDNTRGLFFGEGSRLTVL.

This clonotype was counted only a few times. Because the library targeted alpha chains, this beta chain is an off-target read whose size means little. The chain uses TRBV7-2 and TRBJ2-5, with 8 bases aligning to TRBD2. CDR3 length equals 14 residues. Per the germline V gene, CDR1 is SGHTA and CDR2 is FQGNSA. V trimming: 3 bases; J trimming: 4 bases; junction bases outside the gene matches: 4. The DNA for the CDR3 is TGTGCCAGCAGCTTGGGTCTAGCGGGAGAGACCCAGTACTTC. Translated: CASSLGLAGETQYF.

Relative to its sample, this clonotype is medium-sized (0.01 to 0.1%). The library was prepared for alpha chains; this beta chain is a stray read, so its frequency means little. This chain uses TRBV6-5 with TRBJ2-1; D perhaps matches TRBD1 (6 bases). The germline V gene has CDR1 MNHEY and CDR2 SVGAGI. Trimming shortened V by 6 bases and J by 5 bases, and 11 bases separated the two germline ends. There are 13 residues in the CDR3. The chain's CDR3 is CASSRGSDNEQFF. The DNA of the CDR3 is TGTGCCAGCAGCAGGGGCAGCGACAATGAGCAGTTCTTC.

This clonotype is medium-sized. In a library made to pick up alpha chains, this beta chain is a stray read with a size that means little. Here the CDR3 reads CASRHNNQAEAFF. CDR3 coding DNA: TGTGCCAGCCGACATAACAACCAAGCCGAAGCTTTCTTT. The chain has TRBV7-9 and TRBJ1-1; D is uncertain. V was cut by 8 bases and J by 8 bases, with 18 bases left in between. This CDR3 comprises 13 residues. Germline V CDR1 and CDR2: SEHNR, FQNEAQ (reference sequence).

By its share, this clonotype is medium-sized. This beta chain is a stray read from a library made for alpha chains; its abundance is not meaningful. The chain is built from TRBV20-1 and TRBJ2-7; 7 positions agree with TRBD1. Germline V gene sequence: CDR1 DFQATT, CDR2 SNEGSKA (reference sequence). The CDR3 totals 13 residues. J was trimmed by 8 bases and V by 6 bases; bases with no gene match: 13. CDR3 loop: CSAGAGTVGKQYF. In DNA, the CDR3 is TGCAGTGCCGGGGCCGGGACAGTCGGGAAGCAGTACTTC.

By proportion, this clonotype is medium-sized. The library was built for alpha chains, so this beta chain is an off-target read and its size means little. The chain links TRBV5-1 to TRBJ2-1; TRBD2 matches at 7 bases. Germline V gives CDR1 SGHRS, CDR2 YFSETQ. This CDR3 is 15 amino acids long. Trimming removed 5 bases from V and 7 bases from J; junction bases left unmatched: 12. CDR3 nucleotides: TGCGCCAGCAGGTGGGGCGCGGGAGAGAGGAATGAGCAGTTCTTC. This gives the protein CASRWGAGERNEQFF.

In its sample, this clonotype was seen many times. Found in a library prepared for alpha chains, this beta chain is an off-target read, and its abundance has little meaning. The chain uses TRBV7-2 and TRBJ1-2, with D possibly TRBD1 on 6 matching bases. Germline V gives CDR1 SGHTA, CDR2 FQGNSA. Trimming stripped 1 base from V and 8 bases from J, with 17 bases between. CDR3 length equals 15 residues. The CDR3 here is CASSLGAGTLNGYTF. As DNA, the CDR3 is TGTGCCAGCAGCTTAGGTGCAGGGACACTTAACGGCTACACCTTC.